This TCR beta chain emerged from a study of shared clonotypes between healthy human individuals (dated by TCRdb to the early 2020s). As for the study more broadly: The cohort comprised two women and a few men aged 18 to 49 years. For each donor, three plates each were used for CD4 naive and CD4 memory, two plates were used for CD8 naive, and one plate was used for CD8 memory. Blood TCR repertoires of several healthy adults were deeply sequenced to estimate repertoire size and the extent of clonotype sharing between individuals. To increase sequencing depth and limit assay-specific biases, TCR repertoire library preparation and sequencing were carried out by different laboratories using diverse techniques. Per donor, leukapheresis produced somewhere between about 0.94 and 9 billion PBMCs. Findings and caveats that apply to the study as a whole: Compared with non-shared clonotypes, clonotypes shared by all four sorted-subset donors had higher generation probabilities. Across four donors, around 5.4% of naive CD4, roughly 3.4% of naive CD8, 2.3% of memory CD4, and approximately 0.4% of memory CD8 clonotypes were shared. Naive subsets generally had larger estimated clonotype richness than memory subsets did. Sampling was restricted to blood, and TCR repertoires in tissue are likely to differ from TCR repertoires in blood. Because the study included only a small number of donors, the genetic and exposure-history diversity represented was limited. Even with the large sequencing depth, rarefaction of the sorted-subset datasets indicated that sequencing was incomplete. Pairwise subsampling led to the expectation that sequencing depth would affect the degree of clonotype sharing among donors.

Using the deep immunoSEQ assay, multiplex PCR amplified TCR CDR3 regions from genomic DNA. Extracted genomic DNA from each cell subset was distributed evenly across all wells of several immunoSEQ 96-well plates, and each plate was treated as a replicate. For sorted subsets, 150 to 250 ng of genomic DNA, equivalent to around 31,000 T cell genomes, went into each replicate PCR. Purified libraries were quantified with a Qubit 3.0 fluorometer, sized on a Bioanalyzer 2100, and re-quantified with the KAPA Library Quantification kit. Every immunoSEQ 96-well plate was sequenced on a separate single-read 150-cycle Illumina NextSeq 550 flow cell. As for the original processing: The immunoSEQ output contained only junctional sequences without quality scores, so filtering could not match that applied to full-length reads. Sequences were annotated with PyIR, a Python wrapper for IgBLAST v1.9, and V/J genes and CDR3 were assigned using IMGT germline references. Reads were filtered out if the reads had weak V/J assignments (E-value above 1e-6), no CDR3, stop codons, out-of-frame junctions, or ambiguous translated residues. A V3J clonotype was defined by an identical inferred V gene, J gene, and CDR3 amino acid sequence. The percentage overlap between two repertoires was calculated by dividing the number of shared unique clonotypes by the size of the smaller repertoire. Richness of each repertoire was evaluated using RTK rarefaction, the Chao1 estimator, and Recon v2.1 estimates of unobserved clonotypes. For all TCRbeta clonotypes obtained by the gDNA method from several donors, generation probabilities were computed with OLGA. TCRdb took over this immuneACCESS table, retaining in-frame rearrangements with V and J assigned. Such tables are incomplete; in checked studies, under half of the missing clones stem from an unresolved V gene, and the remainder is unexplained. For V, J and clone size, that table is used; D and trimming come from the DNA. Across this sample there are 2 million to 2.5 million clones, with 90% to 95% seen only once. The biggest ten clones account for 0.35% to 0.5% of the sample.

As encoded in the germline V gene (reference sequence), CDR1 is DFQATT while CDR2 is SNEGSKA. V gives up 8 bases and J gives up 10 bases, and the segment between their germline ends measures 14 bases. The CDR3 spans 10 residues, from the cysteine through the phenylalanine. Only the CDR3 region is kept as DNA, spanning 30 bases read in frame from base 1. The donors were healthy, HIV-negative adults who had no recently reported acute infections or vaccinations. Every donor was a Caucasian adult living in Nashville, Tennessee, USA. Magnetic negative selection was used to enrich CD4+ T cells, after which naive cells were positively selected on CD45RA and the negative fraction became the memory subset. After blood collection by leukapheresis, PBMCs were isolated using Ficoll-Histopaque density gradient centrifugation and then cryopreserved in the vapor phase of liquid nitrogen. Analytical flow cytometry was used to check the purity and quantity of each magnetically sorted T cell population. Genomic DNA was isolated from each sorted fraction and quantified by UV absorbance on a Nanodrop 2000c.

Concerning this clone itself: Its target antigen remains unknown. Per-nucleotide qualities are absent, and no much larger clonotype sits a single base away.

The rearrangement combines TRBV20-1 with TRBJ1-2, and TRBD1 may be the D gene, going by 5 matching bases. Source material: naive CD4+ T cells from PBMCs. The cell subset or site label here, explained by the study, means: CD45RA+ positively selected. This TCR was sampled from a young man in good health. Some clones in this sample may be carry-over from other donors' samples. CDR3 sequence: CSPNGDDYTF. The nucleotide sequence reads as follows: TGCAGTCCCAACGGGGACGACTACACCTTC.